This TCR beta chain was captured by sequencing in a study of siplizumab effects on memory and regulatory T cells. The study's findings and limits: Significant reduction of alloreactive sequences traceable to unstimulated CD4+ memory cells was observed with siplizumab. Naive T cells, seemingly more diverse than memory cells, seemed major alloresponse contributors.

Sequenced by immunoSEQ multiplex PCR; TCRdb stores in-frame clones only, minus some. The table lists approximately 97,000 clones, around 90% of them singletons. Comments on this clone: Its antigen is still unknown.

Germline trimming cut 2 bases from V and 5 bases from J; bases unmatched to any gene: 8. Germline V gives CDR1 MNHEY, CDR2 SMNVEV (reference sequence). There are 15 residues in the CDR3. What was sequenced was CD4+ T cells sorted from blood. The chain carries TRBV27 and TRBJ1-2; 7 bases match TRBD1. The receptor was derived from a human donor in good health. Written as DNA, the CDR3 is TGTGCCAGCAGTTTAAGCGCCCGGGACAGATATGGCTACACCTTC. Its protein is CASSLSARDRYGYTF.